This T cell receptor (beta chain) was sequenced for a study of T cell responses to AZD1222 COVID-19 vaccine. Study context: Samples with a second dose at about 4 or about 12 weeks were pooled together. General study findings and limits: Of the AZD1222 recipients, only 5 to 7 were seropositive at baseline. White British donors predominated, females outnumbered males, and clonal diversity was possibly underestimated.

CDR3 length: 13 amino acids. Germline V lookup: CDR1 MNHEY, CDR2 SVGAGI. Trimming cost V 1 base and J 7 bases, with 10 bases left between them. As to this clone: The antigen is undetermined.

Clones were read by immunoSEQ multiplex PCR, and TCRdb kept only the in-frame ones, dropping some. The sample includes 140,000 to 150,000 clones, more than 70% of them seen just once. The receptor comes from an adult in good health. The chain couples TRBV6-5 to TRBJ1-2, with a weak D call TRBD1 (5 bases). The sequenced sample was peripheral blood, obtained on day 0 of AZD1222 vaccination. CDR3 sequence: CASSYLPGGGYTF. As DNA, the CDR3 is TGTGCCAGCAGTTACTTGCCGGGGGGTGGCTACACCTTC.